Below are 32 T cell receptor beta chains sequenced from a single sample in a study of cytotoxic CD8 clonotypes in ibrutinib-treated CLL. Produced via immunoSEQ multiplex PCR; TCRdb's table is partial and in-frame only. The sample carries approximately 160,000 clones, around nine tenths recorded once. This material consisted of PBMCs, taken at disease progression, from a patient treated with ibrutinib. These receptors came from a human donor with chronic lymphocytic leukemia.

The rearrangement links TRBV6-4 to TRBJ2-3, with TRBD2 matching over 9 bases. Germline values: CDR1 MRHNA, CDR2 SNTAGT. The CDR3 has 18 residues. V lost 4 bases, J lost 6 bases, and 17 bases stayed unmatched. CDR3 loop: CASSASARTSAVGDTQYF. Here the CDR3 DNA reads TGTGCCAGCAGTGCCTCAGCGAGGACTAGCGCCGTCGGGGATACGCAGTATTTT.

The gene calls are TRBV9 and TRBJ2-1, with 10 bases that match TRBD2. Germline V gene data show CDR1 as SGDLS and CDR2 as YYNGEE. The ends lost 0 bases at V and 6 bases at J; junction bases unmatched: 3. The CDR3 spans 15 residues. CDR3 amino acids: CASSVEAGGLNEQFF. The CDR3 DNA follows: TGTGCCAGCAGCGTAGAAGCGGGAGGGCTCAATGAGCAGTTCTTC.

The V gene is TRBV9, the J gene TRBJ2-1; 10 bases fit TRBD2. The length of the CDR3 is 21 residues. V lost 0 bases, J lost 0 bases, and 15 bases stayed unmatched. Germline lookup yields CDR1 SGDLS and CDR2 YYNGEE. Here the CDR3 reads CASSVVPGLAQIGSSYNEQFF. DNA of the CDR3: TGTGCCAGCAGCGTAGTCCCGGGACTAGCGCAAATCGGGAGCTCCTACAATGAGCAGTTCTTC.

The V call is TRBV27, the J call TRBJ2-3; 11 bases align to TRBD1. Looked up from germline, CDR1 is MNHEY and CDR2 is SMNVEV (reference sequence). The CDR3 extends over 15 amino acids. The J segment lost 6 bases and the V segment lost 7 bases, leaving 9 bases of the junction unmatched. CDR3 bases: TGTGCCAGCAAAATAGGGACAGGGGGTGCGGATACGCAGTATTTT. Translation: CASKIGTGGADTQYF.

V is TRBV28 and J is TRBJ2-4, with D maybe TRBD1 (7 bases). Deletions cut 2 bases from V and 9 bases from J, with 20 bases between. The CDR3 totals 16 residues. Germline CDR1 is MDHEN and CDR2 is SYDVKM. The CDR3 protein is CASSLLSTGRKGIQYF. The CDR3 DNA is TGTGCCAGCAGTTTACTCTCGACAGGGAGGAAGGGCATTCAGTACTTC.

The chain employs TRBV6-5 and TRBJ1-4; a weak D match, TRBD1 (5 bases). Germline V lookup: CDR1 MNHEY, CDR2 SVGAGI. The CDR3 has 16 amino acids. With 4 bases removed from V and 8 bases from J, the gap between germline ends came to 20 bases. Written as DNA, the CDR3 is TGTGCCAGCAGTTGGGGGAGGTTGCAGGGCGGGGAAAAACTGTTTTTT. Translating gives CASSWGRLQGGEKLFF.

The genes are TRBV18 and TRBJ1-1; a weak D match, TRBD1 (5 bases). Germline V lookup: CDR1 KGHSH, CDR2 LQKENI. CDR3 length equals 15 residues. Trimming left V 6 bases short and J 0 bases short, with 14 bases between. CDR3 coding DNA: TGTGCCAGCTCCACCAGGGACGGAGTGAACACTGAAGCTTTCTTT. As protein: CASSTRDGVNTEAFF.

The rearrangement uses TRBV10-3 and TRBJ2-7; D remains unclear. V lost 1 base to trimming and J lost 2 bases, with 12 bases between them. The CDR3 is 15 residues long. The germline V gene has CDR1 ENHRY and CDR2 SYGVKD. The CDR3 nucleotides read TGTGCCATCAGTGAGTGGGGTAGCAATACCTACGAGCAGTACTTC. Its protein is CAISEWGSNTYEQYF.

The J gene is TRBJ2-5, the V gene TRBV14; 13 positions match TRBD2. Per the germline V gene, CDR1 is SGHDN and CDR2 is FVKESK. The CDR3 totals 16 residues. V was pared by 3 bases and J by 5 bases, with 6 bases of the junction left unmatched. This CDR3 is CASSQDRLAGGETQYF. CDR3 DNA: TGTGCCAGCAGCCAGGACCGACTAGCGGGAGGCGAGACCCAGTACTTC. The whole variable domain, filled in from reference TRBV14 and TRBJ2-5, reads EAGVTQFPSHSVIEKGQTVTLRCDPISGHDNLYWYRRVMGKEIKFLLHFVKESKQDESGMPNNRFLAERTGGTYSTLKVQPAELEDSGVYFCASSQDRLAGGETQYFGPGTRLLVL.

This rearrangement joins TRBV11-2 to TRBJ2-7, with 8 bases identical to TRBD2. The V gene end was trimmed by 0 bases and the J gene end by 4 bases; junction bases not matched to a gene: 11. Germline V gene sequence: CDR1 SGHAT, CDR2 FQNNGV. CDR3 length equals 17 residues. The CDR3 DNA follows: TGTGCCAGCAGCTTAGATTCCCTAGCGGGTAGGGGATACGAGCAGTACTTC. Protein sequence: CASSLDSLAGRGYEQYF.

The CDR3 DNA is TGCGCCAGCAGTGAGTCTGGGACTGGGAACATTCAGTACTTC. This gives the protein CASSESGTGNIQYF. The chain is built from TRBV10-1 and TRBJ2-4, with TRBD2 as a possible D gene (6 bases). This CDR3 region has 14 residues. V was shortened by 0 bases and J by 7 bases, with 10 bases between the two germline ends. Germline loops: CDR1 WNHNN, CDR2 SYGVQD (reference sequence).

V is TRBV11-2 and J is TRBJ2-3; 15 bases agree with TRBD2. Looked up from germline, CDR1 is SGHAT and CDR2 is FQNNGV. V gave up 4 bases and J gave up 6 bases; unmatched junction bases: 5. The CDR3 has 16 residues. The CDR3 loop reads CASSSGLAGGGDTQYF. In DNA, the CDR3 is TGTGCCAGCAGCTCGGGACTAGCGGGAGGAGGGGATACGCAGTATTTT. Using reference TRBV11-2 and TRBJ2-3 for the parts outside the CDR3, the full variable domain is EAGVAQSPRYKIIEKRQSVAFWCNPISGHATLYWYQQILGQGPKLLIQFQNNGVVDDSQLPKDRFSAERLKGVDSTLKIQPAKLEDSAVYLCASSSGLAGGGDTQYFGPGTRLTVL.

V and J are TRBV19 and TRBJ1-1; D is ambiguous. This CDR3 comprises 13 residues. V lost 5 bases, J lost 3 bases, and 10 bases lay in between. Germline V gene data show CDR1 as LNHDA and CDR2 as SQIVND (reference sequence). The CDR3 DNA sequence: TGTGCCAGTAGTTCTCTGATGGACACTGAAGCTTTCTTT. Amino acid sequence: CASSSLMDTEAFF.

The chain recombines TRBV18 with TRBJ2-7, with 10 bases fitting TRBD2. Germline loops: CDR1 KGHSH, CDR2 LQKENI. The CDR3 length is 15 residues. With 2 bases clipped from V and 3 bases from J, the junction kept 4 bases outside the gene matches. The CDR3 region is CASSPGTSDIYEQYF. The CDR3 DNA follows: TGTGCCAGCTCACCAGGGACTAGCGACATCTACGAGCAGTACTTC.

On this clone: Distinct nucleotide sequences in the sample also encode this CDR3. The chain links TRBV9 to TRBJ1-1, with D hard to call. The CDR3 consists of 13 residues. Trimming cost V 0 bases and J 2 bases, with 5 bases left between them. The germline V gene encodes CDR1 SGDLS and CDR2 YYNGEE. The CDR3 sequence is CASSVGSNTEAFF. In nucleotides, the CDR3 is TGTGCCAGCAGCGTAGGGAGTAACACTGAAGCTTTCTTT.

The chain is built from TRBV15 and TRBJ1-5; 8 bases are shared with TRBD1. The CDR3 covers 17 residues. The V gene's germline CDR1 is LNHNV and CDR2 YYDKDF (reference sequence). V shed 0 bases and J 1 base; nucleotides not matched to a gene: 5. Here the CDR3 reads CATSRDPRDRSNQPQHF. DNA of the CDR3: TGTGCCACCAGCAGAGATCCGCGGGACAGGAGCAATCAGCCCCAGCATTTT.

This clone was found once. CDR3 loop: CASSQDNLVGGELFF. DNA for the CDR3: TGCGCCAGCAGCCAAGATAACCTAGTGGGCGGGGAGCTGTTTTTT. The chain has TRBV4-3 and TRBJ2-2; no clear D. The CDR3 sequence is 15 residues long. The ends were cut back, 0 bases at V and 7 bases at J, with 12 bases in the middle. Germline lookup yields CDR1 LGHNA and CDR2 YSLEER.

The chain joins TRBV9 to TRBJ1-3, with TRBD1 as a possible D gene (5 bases). V shed 0 bases and J shed 0 bases, with 16 bases lying between them. Germline V CDR1 and CDR2: SGDLS, YYNGEE. This CDR3 contains 18 residues. The DNA for the CDR3 is TGTGCCAGCAGCGTAGGCAGGGAAGATGTGTACTCTGGAAACACCATATATTTT. It specifies CASSVGREDVYSGNTIYF.

The chain has TRBV4-2 and TRBJ2-1; D may be TRBD2 (6 bases). Germline V CDR1 and CDR2: LGHNA, YNFKEQ. V lost 1 base, J lost 9 bases, and 7 bases lay in between. The CDR3 contains 12 residues. Written as DNA, the CDR3 is TGTGCCAGCAGCCAAGGTAGCGGTGAGCAGTTCTTC. This codes for CASSQGSGEQFF.

This clone was seen a single time. The chain joins TRBV5-1 to TRBJ2-3; 12 positions agree with TRBD2. Per the germline V gene, CDR1 is SGHRS and CDR2 is YFSETQ. This CDR3 contains 16 residues. J lost 0 bases, V lost 2 bases, and 1 base had no gene match. The CDR3 nucleotides read TGCGCCAGCAGCTTCGGACTAGCGGGAAGCACAGATACGCAGTATTTT. Translating it yields CASSFGLAGSTDTQYF.

This chain joins TRBV11-2 and TRBJ1-2, with no clear D. V shed 5 bases and J shed 2 bases, with 12 bases lying between them. The CDR3 sequence is 14 residues long. Germline values: CDR1 SGHAT, CDR2 FQNNGV. The CDR3 protein is CASSPGRNNYGYTF. The CDR3 nucleotides are TGTGCCAGCAGCCCAGGACGGAACAACTATGGCTACACCTTC.

The chain employs TRBV11-3 and TRBJ2-1, with 9 bases matching TRBD2. The germline V gene encodes CDR1 SGHNT and CDR2 YENEEA. The CDR3 totals 15 residues. Trimming at V came to 5 bases and at J to 9 bases, leaving 11 bases not matched to a gene. CDR3 sequence (DNA): TGTGCCAGCAGCGGGAATCGCGGGAGGGGCGGTGAGCAGTTCTTC. Its protein product is CASSGNRGRGGEQFF.

The chain employs TRBV6-5 and TRBJ2-1, with TRBD1 matching over 7 bases. The CDR3 extends over 15 amino acids. Per the germline V gene, CDR1 is MNHEY and CDR2 is SVGAGI. The V segment lost 0 bases and the J segment 4 bases; nucleotides outside the gene matches: 3. CDR3 loop: CASSYSRQGYNEQFF. The DNA of the CDR3 is TGTGCCAGCAGTTACTCCCGACAGGGTTACAATGAGCAGTTCTTC.

This clone was recorded once. The chain uses TRBV7-6 and TRBJ2-1; 9 bases are shared with TRBD2. The CDR3 extends over 15 amino acids. V gave up 3 bases and J gave up 4 bases; unmatched junction bases: 4. CDR1 is SGHVS and CDR2 is FNYEAQ in the germline V gene. CDR3 sequence (DNA): TGTGCCAGCAGCTTCCGACTAGCGGAGTACAATGAGCAGTTCTTC. It is translated as CASSFRLAEYNEQFF.

The chain recombines TRBV5-5 with TRBJ2-7; TRBD2 matches at 7 bases. Germline V gene data show CDR1 as SGHKS and CDR2 as YYEKEE (reference sequence). This CDR3 spans 13 amino acids. V lost 2 bases to trimming and J lost 7 bases; unmatched junction nucleotides: 6. Here the CDR3 reads CASSFRGREEQYF. CDR3 nucleotide sequence: TGTGCCAGCAGCTTTCGGGGGAGGGAAGAGCAGTACTTC.

The V gene is TRBV27, the J gene TRBJ2-7; 7 positions match TRBD1. The germline gives CDR1 MNHEY, CDR2 SMNVEV (reference sequence). The trim removed 4 bases at V and 4 bases at J, leaving 7 bases unmatched. This CDR3 contains 14 residues. For the CDR3, the DNA is TGTGCCAGCAGTTCAATAGACAGGGCATACGAGCAGTACTTC. Its translation is CASSSIDRAYEQYF.

This chain links TRBV6-5 with TRBJ2-7; maybe TRBD1 (6 bases). CDR1 is MNHEY, CDR2 SVGAGI, per germline. The V end lost 4 bases, the J end lost 0 bases, and 13 bases lay between the germline ends. This CDR3 has 15 amino acids. The CDR3 nucleotides are TGTGCCAGCAGTTCGATGGGACAAGCCTCCTACGAGCAGTACTTC. Its translation: CASSSMGQASYEQYF.

V is TRBV4-1 and J is TRBJ2-2; a weak D match, TRBD1 (7 bases). This CDR3 spans 17 amino acids. CDR1 is MGHRA and CDR2 is YSYEKL in the germline V gene. V gave up 0 bases and J gave up 4 bases, with 15 bases separating them. The CDR3 region is CASSQDPPGGSTGELFF. For the CDR3, the DNA is TGCGCCAGCAGCCAAGATCCCCCAGGGGGGAGCACCGGGGAGCTGTTTTTT.

The rearrangement joins TRBV27 to TRBJ2-1, with 7 bases fitting TRBD2. The V gene end was trimmed by 8 bases and the J gene end by 8 bases; junction bases not matched to a gene: 12. Germline CDR1 reads MNHEY; CDR2 reads SMNVEV (reference sequence). The CDR3 extends over 14 amino acids. The CDR3 sequence: CASLRAGVSDEQFF. The CDR3 bases are TGTGCCAGCCTTCGGGCGGGAGTATCGGATGAGCAGTTCTTC.

This clone showed up just once. The chain is built from TRBV28 and TRBJ1-5; D is uncertain. V was trimmed by 4 bases and J by 2 bases, leaving 18 bases between them. Looked up from germline, CDR1 is MDHEN and CDR2 is SYDVKM. The CDR3 totals 17 residues. The CDR3 coding sequence is TGTGCCAGCAGTTCCGAACTTTACTATGGAGGCAATCAGCCCCAGCATTTT. This sequence encodes CASSSELYYGGNQPQHF.

The CDR3 bases are TGCGCCAGCAGCCAAGAGTGGCCAGCCGCCACTGAAGCTTTCTTT. Amino acid sequence: CASSQEWPAATEAFF. J is TRBJ1-1 and V is TRBV4-1, with D hard to call. The CDR3 contains 15 residues. Germline V gene sequence: CDR1 MGHRA, CDR2 YSYEKL. Trimming removed 0 bases from V and 4 bases from J, with 12 bases in between.

The chain joins TRBV7-3 to TRBJ2-3; the match to TRBD2 covers 12 bases. The CDR3 runs 15 residues. With V trimmed by 4 bases and J by 4 bases, 3 bases remained unmatched. Germline loops: CDR1 SGHTA, CDR2 FQGTGA. This CDR3 is CASSSLAGGADTQYF. CDR3 DNA sequence: TGTGCCAGCAGCTCACTAGCGGGAGGAGCAGATACGCAGTATTTT.